The 31 T cell receptor beta chains below come from one sample, sequenced in a study of T-cell memory formation after mild COVID-19. From the 5' RACE reads, TCRdb called clonotypes with MiXCR, one entry per CDR3 protein. The repertoire holds more than 14,000 distinct CDR3 sequences, with about 22% as singletons. The sequencing sample was made of PBMCs or a T cell subset sorted from them (not recorded which). Receptors originate from a man between 18 and 35 years old who had mild COVID-19 (a few samples of this study predate the infection). Cell type and time point are not known.

This clonotype was seen ten or more times. The genes are TRBV4-2 and TRBJ2-1; 8 nucleotides match TRBD1. CDR1 and CDR2 from the germline V gene are LGHNA and YNFKEQ. V was clipped by 2 bases and J by 3 bases; unmatched bases: 6. The CDR3 totals 16 residues. The CDR3, as DNA: TGTGCCAGCAGCCAACAAGGACAGGGCAACTACAATGAGCAGTTCTTC. Amino acids: CASSQQGQGNYNEQFF.

This clonotype occurred many times. The chain employs TRBV5-1 and TRBJ1-1; D is unclear. V was pared by 1 base and J by 1 base, with 11 bases between. The CDR3 is 15 residues long. Looked up from germline, CDR1 is SGHRS and CDR2 is YFSETQ. The chain's CDR3 is CASSLNTWKNTEAFF. The CDR3 DNA is TGCGCCAGCAGCTTGAATACGTGGAAGAACACTGAAGCTTTCTTT.

This clonotype was found many times. V usage is TRBV6-5 and J usage is TRBJ1-4, with D maybe TRBD1 (5 bases). CDR3 length equals 13 residues. Looked up from germline, CDR1 is MNHEY and CDR2 is SVGAGI. The V end was cut by 6 bases, the J end by 5 bases, with 10 bases between. The CDR3 protein is CASRTTANEKLFF. As DNA, the CDR3 is TGTGCCAGCAGGACGACAGCGAATGAAAAACTGTTTTTT.

This clonotype was detected ten times or more. Here the CDR3 reads CASSQDPLVGQGTQYF. The CDR3, as DNA: TGTGCCAGCAGCCAAGACCCACTAGTGGGGCAGGGTACGCAGTATTTT. V gene TRBV4-2 combines with J gene TRBJ2-3; either TRBD1 or TRBD2 may supply D (5 bases each). Germline lookup yields CDR1 LGHNA and CDR2 YNFKEQ. The CDR3 is 16 residues long. The V end lost 0 bases, the J end lost 8 bases, and 18 bases lay between the germline ends.

In its sample, this clonotype was seen many times. The rearrangement joins TRBV6-5 to TRBJ1-5; D unresolved. V was cut by 7 bases and J by 7 bases, with 11 bases left in between. The V gene's germline CDR1 is MNHEY and CDR2 SVGAGI. The CDR3 has 12 amino acids. The CDR3 DNA is TGTGCCAGCAAAGGAACGGGCCAGCCCCAGCATTTT. It translates to CASKGTGQPQHF.

This clonotype was detected only a few times. This chain uses TRBV5-6 with TRBJ2-7; D is uncertain. V was clipped by 2 bases and J by 3 bases, with 9 bases between them. The germline V gene encodes CDR1 SGHDT and CDR2 YYEEEE. This CDR3 region has 13 residues. The CDR3 bases are TGTGCCAGCAGCTTTTTGATAGTCTACGAGCAGTACGTC. Its translation: CASSFLIVYEQYV.

Remarks on this clonotype: This may stem from a read error, because a much larger clone lies one nucleotide away. The chain carries TRBV21-1 and TRBJ1-5; no check of the table's D call, TRBD1, against the DNA was made. TRBV21-1 is designated a pseudogene. CDR3 length: 14 residues. The CDR3 nucleotides read TGTGCCAGCAGGACTACAGGGGTTCACCAGCCCCAGAATTTT. This encodes CASRTTGVHQPQNF.

This clonotype was counted many times. The chain links TRBV7-9 to TRBJ1-1, with 7 bases matching TRBD1. J lost 4 bases, V lost 1 base, and 6 bases had no gene match. CDR1 is SEHNR, CDR2 FQNEAQ, per germline (reference sequence). This CDR3 is 15 amino acids long. The CDR3 coding sequence is TGTGCCAGCAGCTTAGGCCAGGGGGTTCGCACTGAAGCTTTCTTT. Translating it yields CASSLGQGVRTEAFF.

The V call is TRBV4-1, the J call TRBJ1-5; maybe TRBD1 (5 bases). V was trimmed by 3 bases and J by 0 bases, leaving 6 bases between them. The V gene's germline CDR1 is MGHRA and CDR2 YSYEKL. The CDR3 has 14 amino acids. CDR3 loop: CASSQTVSNQPQHF. CDR3 nucleotide sequence: TGCGCCAGCAGCCAGACAGTTAGCAATCAGCCCCAGCATTTT.

J is TRBJ2-7 and V is TRBV5-5; D tentatively reads TRBD1 or TRBD2 (6 bases each). V shed 4 bases and J shed 7 bases, with 21 bases lying between them. Germline V CDR1 and CDR2: SGHKS, YYEKEE (reference sequence). The CDR3 spans 15 residues. CDR3 nucleotide sequence: TGTGCCAGCAGCACGGCTTTTTGGGGGGCTCGAGAGCAGTACGTC. Translating gives CASSTAFWGAREQYV.

In its sample, this clonotype was seen once. The chain recombines TRBV5-1 with TRBJ1-1; no reliable D call. CDR1 is SGHRS and CDR2 is YFSETQ in the germline V gene. CDR3 size: 15 residues. V lost 4 bases, J lost 1 base, and 14 bases lay in between. CDR3 coding DNA: TGCGCCAGCAGCGCCCAGGTTACCACGAACACTGAAGCTTTCTTT. Its translation: CASSAQVTTNTEAFF.

The chain employs TRBV7-9 and TRBJ2-7; 7 nucleotides align to TRBD1. The J call may be faulty, since TRBJ2-5 better matches the DNA end. The CDR3 runs 14 residues. Germline CDR1 is SEHNR and CDR2 is FQNEAQ (reference sequence). The CDR3 is CASSSDRVLKTQYF. DNA of the CDR3: TGTGCCAGCAGCTCAGACAGGGTTTTGAAGACCCAGTACTTC.

Regarding this clonotype: Sequence at one end of the junction differs from germline and may be a read error. J is TRBJ1-1 and V is TRBV5-1; 8 bases are a match to TRBD1. The CDR3 is 14 amino acids. Germline lookup yields CDR1 SGHRS and CDR2 YFSETQ. The CDR3 region has the DNA TGCGCCACCAGCCGGACAGGGATGAACACTGAAGCTTTCTTT. Translated: CATSRTGMNTEAFF.

This clonotype has more than one count but fewer than ten. The gene calls are TRBV5-8 and TRBJ2-3, with 12 bases that match TRBD2. Per the germline V gene, CDR1 is SGHTS and CDR2 is YDEGEE. The ends lost 4 bases at V and 0 bases at J; junction bases unmatched: 9. The CDR3 is 18 residues long. CDR3 amino acids: CASSPWTSGVSSTDTQYF. The CDR3 bases are TGTGCCAGCAGCCCGTGGACTAGCGGGGTCTCTAGCACAGATACGCAGTATTTT.

This clonotype was found many times. The chain uses TRBV12-3 or TRBV12-4 and TRBJ1-2; D is uncertain. There are 13 residues in the CDR3. V was shortened by 3 bases and J by 8 bases, with 13 bases between the two germline ends. This chain's CDR3 is CASSFNSLRGYTF. The CDR3 DNA sequence: TGTGCCAGCAGTTTTAACAGCTTGAGGGGCTACACCTTC.

With regard to this clonotype: A single base separates this from a much larger clone, so it may be a read error. This chain links TRBV7-8 with TRBJ2-2, with TRBD1 identical over 9 bases. Germline V gene lookup returns CDR1 SGHVS and CDR2 FQNEAQ. The CDR3 runs 15 residues. The CDR3 DNA reads TGTGACAGCAGCTTTGGGACAGGGTGGACCGGGGAGCTGTTTTTT. Its protein product is CDSSFGTGWTGELFF.

This clonotype came up many times. The V gene is TRBV15, the J gene TRBJ2-1; D unresolved. The V and J ends lost 0 bases and 2 bases respectively, with 17 bases between them. This CDR3 has 18 residues. The V gene's germline CDR1 is LNHNV and CDR2 YYDKDF (reference sequence). CDR3 sequence: CATSRDRTFVGPYNEQFF. The DNA for the CDR3 is TGTGCCACCAGCAGAGATAGGACCTTTGTCGGACCCTACAATGAGCAGTTCTTC.

This clonotype was seen at least ten times. The rearrangement links TRBV7-9 to TRBJ2-3, with D unclear. Germline V lookup: CDR1 SEHNR, CDR2 FQNEAQ (reference sequence). CDR3 size: 16 residues. Trimming pared 5 bases from V and 5 bases from J, leaving 20 bases between. CDR3 bases: TGTGCCAGCAGCCCAGTCGTTGGGCCCGTGGAAGATACGCAGTATTTT. It codes for CASSPVVGPVEDTQYF. Variable domain in full (rest from reference TRBV7-9 and TRBJ2-3): DTGVSQNPRHKITKRGQNVTFRCDPISEHNRLYWYRQTLGQGPEFLTYFQNEAQLEKSRLLSDRFSAERPKGSFSTLEIQRTEQGDSAMYLCASSPVVGPVEDTQYFGPGTRLTVL.

In its sample, this clonotype was seen many times. The chain has TRBV5-1 and TRBJ1-6, with D possibly TRBD1 on 5 matching bases. The CDR3 runs 16 residues. Germline V gene sequence: CDR1 SGHRS, CDR2 YFSETQ. V was trimmed by 0 bases and J by 9 bases, leaving 16 bases between them. The CDR3 nucleotides are TGCGCCAGCAGCTTGGGGACCAGGGCGGTGGGTTCACCCCTCCACTTT. Amino acids: CASSLGTRAVGSPLHF.

This clonotype was detected a few times. This chain joins TRBV28 and TRBJ2-7; the match to TRBD1 covers 8 bases. The germline V gene encodes CDR1 MDHEN and CDR2 SYDVKM. The J segment lost 4 bases and the V segment lost 1 base, leaving 9 bases of the junction unmatched. The CDR3 is made up of 16 amino acids. CDR3 nucleotide sequence: TGTGCCAGCAGTTTATTATTGGGGACAGGCCCTTACGAGCAGTACGTC. It specifies CASSLLLGTGPYEQYV.

Only one count was recorded for this clonotype. The chain is built from TRBV7-9 and TRBJ2-4; D is perhaps TRBD2 (5 bases). CDR3 size: 15 residues. Germline values: CDR1 SEHNR, CDR2 FQNEAQ (reference sequence). V lost 2 bases and J lost 6, with 14 bases in between. Here the CDR3 reads CASSLFNTRGNIQYF. The DNA of the CDR3 is TGTGCCAGCAGCTTATTCAATACTCGGGGAAACATTCAGTACTTC.

This clonotype was seen repeatedly, ten times or more. The CDR3 bases are TGCGCCAGCAGCCAAGAGAAGCAGGGTATAGATACGCAGTATTTT. Translating it yields CASSQEKQGIDTQYF. This sequence joins TRBV4-1 and TRBJ2-3; TRBD1 is a possible D gene (5 bases). The V gene's germline CDR1 is MGHRA and CDR2 YSYEKL. V lost 0 bases and J 5 bases, leaving 12 bases between the germline ends. CDR3 length equals 15 residues.

The rearrangement links TRBV6-5 to TRBJ2-7; D is unclear. Deletions cut 2 bases from V and 7 bases from J, with 15 bases between. CDR1 is MNHEY, CDR2 SVGAGI, per germline. The CDR3 is 14 residues long. In DNA form, the CDR3 reads TGTGCCAGCAGTTACGATGCGGTACGAACGGAGCAGTACTTC. This encodes CASSYDAVRTEQYF.

This clonotype was recorded at least ten times. This rearrangement joins TRBV7-3 to TRBJ1-1; D call uncertain. The CDR3 runs to 13 residues. The V gene's germline CDR1 is SGHTA and CDR2 FQGTGA. Trimming left V 6 bases short and J 4 bases short, with 12 bases between. The CDR3 DNA reads TGTGCCAGCAGTGTAGGTTGGAGCACTGAAGCTTTCTTT. The encoded protein is CASSVGWSTEAFF.

Only a few counts were recorded for this clonotype. The chain combines TRBV3-1 with TRBJ1-2; no reliable D call. The CDR3 length is 12 residues. Trimming left V 0 bases short and J 6 bases short, with 5 bases between. CDR1 and CDR2 (germline): LGHDT, YNNKEL (reference sequence). Here the CDR3 reads CASSQERHGYTF. CDR3 in DNA: TGTGCCAGCAGCCAAGAGCGACATGGCTACACCTTC. The whole variable domain, remainder taken from reference TRBV3-1 and TRBJ1-2, is DTAVSQTPKYLVTQMGNDKSIKCEQNLGHDTMYWYKQDSKKFLKIMFSYNNKELIINETVPNRFSPKSPDKAHLNLHINSLELGDSAVYFCASSQERHGYTFGSGTRLTVV.

This clonotype was found many times. The chain's CDR3 is CASSYFSGTDMGGSPLHF. DNA for the CDR3: TGTGCCAGCAGTTACTTTTCAGGGACTGATATGGGGGGTTCACCCCTCCACTTT. The rearrangement links TRBV6-5 to TRBJ1-6; a possible D gene is TRBD1 (5 bases). Germline CDR1 reads MNHEY; CDR2 reads SVGAGI. V was shortened by 1 base and J by 9 bases, with 22 bases between the two germline ends. This CDR3 spans 18 amino acids.

This clonotype was seen at least ten times. The chain uses TRBV20-1 and TRBJ2-7; the D is unclear. Germline V gives CDR1 DFQATT, CDR2 SNEGSKA (reference sequence). The CDR3 is 12 amino acids. Between the trimmed V and J ends, which lost 3 bases and 2 bases, there was a span of 8 bases. DNA of the CDR3: TGCAGTGCTAGTCTAGTCACCTACGAGCAGTACGTC. The encoded protein is CSASLVTYEQYV.

There are many counts of this clonotype. The chain employs TRBV27 and TRBJ1-2, with 10 bases matching TRBD1. Germline assignment: CDR1 MNHEY and CDR2 SMNVEV (reference sequence). V dropped 5 bases and J dropped 2; count of bases not matched to a gene: 11. The CDR3 totals 17 residues. In DNA, the CDR3 is TGTGCCAGCAGTGCATTGGGCCGGGACAGGGGAAACTATGGCTACACCTTC. Protein sequence: CASSALGRDRGNYGYTF.

The table lists this clonotype with many counts. The J gene is TRBJ2-2, the V gene TRBV6-5; D not certain. CDR1 is MNHEY, CDR2 SVGAGI, per germline. The V end was cut by 6 bases, the J end by 3 bases, with 14 bases between. The CDR3 has 15 amino acids. The CDR3 spells CASSDRGLYTGELFF. The CDR3 region has the DNA TGTGCCAGCAGCGACCGAGGCCTGTACACCGGGGAGCTGTTTTTT.

This clonotype was detected ten times or more. The gene calls are TRBV11-2 and TRBJ2-1; either TRBD1 or TRBD2 may fit D (5 bases each). V was pared by 8 bases and J by 9 bases, with 14 bases between. Germline V gives CDR1 SGHAT, CDR2 FQNNGV. This CDR3 comprises 12 residues. The CDR3 spells CASYKGRGEQFF. The CDR3 coding sequence is TGTGCCAGCTATAAGGGGAGAGGTGAGCAGTTCTTC.

The chain couples TRBV6-2 or TRBV6-3 to TRBJ2-7; a weak D match, TRBD2 (6 bases). The CDR3 extends over 13 amino acids. The V and J ends lost 2 bases and 7 bases respectively, with 12 bases between them. The germline gives CDR1 MNHEY, CDR2 SVGEGT. Here the CDR3 reads CASSYGGVGEQYF. The CDR3 region has the DNA TGTGCCAGCAGTTACGGCGGGGTGGGGGAGCAGTACTTC.